The clone carrying this T cell receptor beta chain was recorded only once. This sample was included in a study of blood T cell repertoires in COVID-19. Across the whole study: COVID-19 samples from acute and convalescent phases originated in the United States, Italy and Spain.

With 4 bases clipped from V and 2 bases from J, the junction kept 14 bases outside the gene matches. This CDR3 is 17 amino acids long. Germline V gene lookup returns CDR1 SGHRS and CDR2 YFSETQ. Participant-given clinical history determined each cohort assignment. Profiling relied on immunoSEQ multiplex PCR, and the TCRdb table lists in-frame clones only, not all of them. The data hold 200,000 to 250,000 clones, with about 88% observed a single time. The chain is built from TRBV5-1 and TRBJ2-7, with 8 bases identical to TRBD1. The clonotype originates from a woman aged 30 to 39 who had been exposed to COVID-19. Input material: PBMCs or T cells enriched from blood (not recorded which). CDR3 residues: CASSAPMAGGATYEQYF. The CDR3 DNA is TGCGCCAGCAGCGCCCCGATGGCAGGGGGCGCGACCTACGAGCAGTACTTC.